Sequencing of this TCR beta chain was carried out in a study of blood T cells in healthy people across ages. Overall study results and limits: While age rose, TCR beta diversity per million T cells dropped in a roughly linear way. For the donors, CMV status was unknown and possibly confounded expanded clonotype changes. Compared with aged donors, long-lived donors showed fewer expanded clones, suggesting selection.

Trimming cost V 6 bases and J 0 bases, with 16 bases left between them. Germline lookup yields CDR1 SGHDT and CDR2 YYEEEE. The CDR3 contains 16 residues. The authors ran a second PCR of 7 to 11 cycles using a sample-barcoded 5' primer and a J-beta primer mix. TCRdb recomputed calls from the 5' RACE reads with MiXCR, one row per CDR3 protein. Of 1.5 million to 2 million distinct CDR3 sequences in the sample, 28% were seen once. Many counts were recorded for this clonotype. Its specificity is not known. Per sample, at least 6 micrograms of total RNA were extracted. The chain recombines TRBV5-6 with TRBJ2-1; D may correspond to TRBD1 or TRBD2 (6 bases each). This sequence was found in a woman aged 25-40 years in good health. Sequenced input: blood. CDR3 sequence: CASTLWGASSYNEQFF. CDR3 DNA sequence: TGTGCCAGCACCCTCTGGGGGGCTAGCTCCTACAATGAGCAGTTCTTC. Variable domain in full (rest from reference TRBV5-6 and TRBJ2-1): DAGVTQSPTHLIKTRGQQVTLRCSPKSGHDTVSWYQQALGQGPQFIFQYYEEEERQRGNFPDRFSGHQFPNYSSELNVNALLLGDSALYLCASTLWGASSYNEQFFGPGTRLTVL.